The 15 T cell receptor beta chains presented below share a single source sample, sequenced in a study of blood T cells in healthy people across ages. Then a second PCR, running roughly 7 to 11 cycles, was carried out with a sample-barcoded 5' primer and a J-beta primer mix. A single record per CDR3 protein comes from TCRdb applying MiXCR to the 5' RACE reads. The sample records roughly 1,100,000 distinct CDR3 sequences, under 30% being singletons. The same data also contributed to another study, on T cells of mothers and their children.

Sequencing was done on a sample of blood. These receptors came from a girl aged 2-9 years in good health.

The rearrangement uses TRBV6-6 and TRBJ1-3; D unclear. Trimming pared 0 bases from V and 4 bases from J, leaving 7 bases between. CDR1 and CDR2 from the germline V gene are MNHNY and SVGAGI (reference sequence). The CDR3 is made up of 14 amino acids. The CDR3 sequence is CASSYSEGGNTIYF. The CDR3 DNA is TGTGCCAGCAGTTACTCAGAAGGCGGAAACACCATATATTTT.

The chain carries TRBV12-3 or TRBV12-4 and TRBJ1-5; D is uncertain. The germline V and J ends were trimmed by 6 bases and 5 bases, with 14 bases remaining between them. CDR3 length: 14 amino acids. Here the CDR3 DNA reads TGTGCCAGCAGCCCAGCCTTGGGCTATCAGCCCCAGCATTTT. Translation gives CASSPALGYQPQHF.

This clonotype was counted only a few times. This CDR3 reads CASSMLTGANNQPQHF. The CDR3 nucleotides read TGTGCCAGCAGTATGTTGACAGGGGCCAACAATCAGCCCCAGCATTTT. The V call is TRBV27, the J call TRBJ1-5; 8 nucleotides match TRBD1. Trimming at V came to 5 bases and at J to 3 bases, leaving 9 bases not matched to a gene. Germline V CDR1 and CDR2: MNHEY, SMNVEV (reference sequence). The CDR3 is made up of 16 amino acids.

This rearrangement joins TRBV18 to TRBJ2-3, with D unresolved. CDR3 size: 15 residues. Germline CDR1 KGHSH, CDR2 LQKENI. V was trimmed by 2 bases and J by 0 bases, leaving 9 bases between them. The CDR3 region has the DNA TGTGCCAGCTCACCAGGGGAAATTAGCACAGATACGCAGTATTTT. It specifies CASSPGEISTDTQYF. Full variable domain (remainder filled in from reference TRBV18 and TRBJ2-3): NAGVMQNPRHLVRRRGQEARLRCSPMKGHSHVYWYRQLPEEGLKFMVYLQKENIIDESGMPKERFSAEFPKEGPSILRIQQVVRGDSAAYFCASSPGEISTDTQYFGPGTRLTVL.

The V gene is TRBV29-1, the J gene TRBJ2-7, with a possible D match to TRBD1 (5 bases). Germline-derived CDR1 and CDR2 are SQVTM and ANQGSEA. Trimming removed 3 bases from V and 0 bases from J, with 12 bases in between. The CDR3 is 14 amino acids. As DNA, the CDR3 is TGCAGCGTTGATTGGGGCAGGAGCTCCTACGAGCAGTACTTC. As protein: CSVDWGRSSYEQYF.

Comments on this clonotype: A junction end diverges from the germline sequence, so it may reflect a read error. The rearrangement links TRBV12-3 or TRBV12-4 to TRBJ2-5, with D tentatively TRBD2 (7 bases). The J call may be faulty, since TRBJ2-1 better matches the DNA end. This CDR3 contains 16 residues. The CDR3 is CASSLGPGGSCNEQFF. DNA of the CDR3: TGTGCCAGCAGTTTAGGCCCGGGGGGCTCCTGCAATGAGCAGTTCTTC.

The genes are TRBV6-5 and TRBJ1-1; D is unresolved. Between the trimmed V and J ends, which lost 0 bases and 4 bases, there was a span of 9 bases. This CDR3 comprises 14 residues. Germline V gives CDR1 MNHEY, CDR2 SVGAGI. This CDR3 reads CASSYSTEGTEAFF. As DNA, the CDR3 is TGTGCCAGCAGTTACTCTACAGAGGGCACTGAAGCTTTCTTT.

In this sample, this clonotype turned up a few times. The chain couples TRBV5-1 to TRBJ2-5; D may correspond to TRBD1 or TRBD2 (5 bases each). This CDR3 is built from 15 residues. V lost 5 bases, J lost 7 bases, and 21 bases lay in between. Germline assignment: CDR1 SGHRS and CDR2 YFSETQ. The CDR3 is CASRIGDPSFGTQYF. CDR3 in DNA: TGCGCCAGCAGAATAGGGGACCCATCTTTCGGGACCCAGTACTTC.

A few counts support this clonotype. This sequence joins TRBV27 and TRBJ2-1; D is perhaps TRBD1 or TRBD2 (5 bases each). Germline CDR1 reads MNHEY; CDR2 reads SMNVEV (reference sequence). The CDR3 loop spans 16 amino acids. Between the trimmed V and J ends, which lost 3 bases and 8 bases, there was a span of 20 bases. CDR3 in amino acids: CASSFLGTAVVDEQFF. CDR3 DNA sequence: TGTGCCAGCAGTTTTCTCGGGACCGCCGTTGTGGATGAGCAGTTCTTC.

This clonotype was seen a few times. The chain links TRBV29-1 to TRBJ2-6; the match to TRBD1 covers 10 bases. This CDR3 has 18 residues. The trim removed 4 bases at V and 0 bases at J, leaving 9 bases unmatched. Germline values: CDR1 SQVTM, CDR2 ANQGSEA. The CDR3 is CSVGGTGDFLSGANVLTF. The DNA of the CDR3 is TGCAGCGTTGGTGGGACAGGGGACTTCCTCTCTGGGGCCAACGTCCTGACTTTC.

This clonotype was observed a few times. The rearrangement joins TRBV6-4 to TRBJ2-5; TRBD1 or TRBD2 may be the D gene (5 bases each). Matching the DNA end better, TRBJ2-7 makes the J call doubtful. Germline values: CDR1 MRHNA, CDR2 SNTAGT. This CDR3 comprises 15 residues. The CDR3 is CATIDDGAPLGEQYF. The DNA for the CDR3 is TGTGCCACCATAGATGACGGGGCGCCTTTGGGCGAGCAGTACTTC.

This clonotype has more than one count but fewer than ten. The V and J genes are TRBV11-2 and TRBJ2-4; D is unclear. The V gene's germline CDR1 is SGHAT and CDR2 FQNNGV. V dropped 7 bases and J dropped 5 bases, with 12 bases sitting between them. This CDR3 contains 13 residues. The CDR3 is CASTSRLENIQYF. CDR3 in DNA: TGTGCCAGCACCAGTCGGCTCGAAAACATTCAGTACTTC.

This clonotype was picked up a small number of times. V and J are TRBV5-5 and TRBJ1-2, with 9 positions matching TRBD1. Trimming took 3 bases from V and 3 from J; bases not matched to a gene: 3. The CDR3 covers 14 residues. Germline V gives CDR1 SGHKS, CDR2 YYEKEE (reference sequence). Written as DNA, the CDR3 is TGTGCCAGCAGCTACTGGACAGGGGACTATGGCTACACCTTC. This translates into CASSYWTGDYGYTF. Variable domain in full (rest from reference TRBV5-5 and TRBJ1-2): DAGVTQSPTHLIKTRGQQVTLRCSPISGHKSVSWYQQVLGQGPQFIFQYYEKEERGRGNFPDRFSARQFPNYSSELNVNALLLGDSALYLCASSYWTGDYGYTFGSGTRLTVV.

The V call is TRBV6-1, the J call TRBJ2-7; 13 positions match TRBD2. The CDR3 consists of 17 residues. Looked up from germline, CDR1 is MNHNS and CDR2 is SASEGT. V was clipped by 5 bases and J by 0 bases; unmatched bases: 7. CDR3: CASSRTSGRIISYEQYF. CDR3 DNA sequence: TGTGCCAGCAGTCGGACTAGCGGGAGAATAATCTCCTACGAGCAGTACTTC.

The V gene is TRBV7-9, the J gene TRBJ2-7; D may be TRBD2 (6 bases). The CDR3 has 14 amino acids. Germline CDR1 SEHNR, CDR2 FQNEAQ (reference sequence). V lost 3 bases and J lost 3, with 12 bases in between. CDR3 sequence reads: CASSFNLRDYEQYF. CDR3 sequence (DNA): TGTGCCAGCAGCTTTAATCTGCGGGACTACGAGCAGTACTTC. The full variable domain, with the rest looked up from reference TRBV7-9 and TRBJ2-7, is DTGVSQNPRHKITKRGQNVTFRCDPISEHNRLYWYRQTLGQGPEFLTYFQNEAQLEKSRLLSDRFSAERPKGSFSTLEIQRTEQGDSAMYLCASSFNLRDYEQYFGPGTRLTVT.